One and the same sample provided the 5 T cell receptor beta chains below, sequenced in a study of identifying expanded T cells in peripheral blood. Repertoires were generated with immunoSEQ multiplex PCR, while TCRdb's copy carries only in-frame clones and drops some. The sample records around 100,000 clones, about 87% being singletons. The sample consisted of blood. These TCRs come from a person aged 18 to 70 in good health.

CDR3 in DNA: TGTGCCAGCAGTGAAGCTTTAAGTAGCACTGAAGCTTTCTTT. Amino acid sequence: CASSEALSSTEAFF. The chain has TRBV2 and TRBJ1-1; the D is unclear. Trimming took off 0 bases at V and 4 bases at J, with 9 bases between the two ends. The CDR3 has 14 amino acids. Germline CDR1 is SNHLY and CDR2 is FYNNEI. Drawing the rest from reference TRBV2 and TRBJ1-1, the complete variable domain is EPEVTQTPSHQVTQMGQEVILRCVPISNHLYFYWYRQILGQKVEFLVSFYNNEISEKSEIFDDQFSVERPDGSNFTLKIRSTKLEDSAMYFCASSEALSSTEAFFGQGTRLTVV.

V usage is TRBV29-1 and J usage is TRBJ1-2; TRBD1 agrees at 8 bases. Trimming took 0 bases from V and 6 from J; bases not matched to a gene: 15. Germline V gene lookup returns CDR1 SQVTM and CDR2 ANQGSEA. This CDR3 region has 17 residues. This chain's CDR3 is CSVEDRAGGLKPDGYTF. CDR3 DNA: TGCAGCGTTGAAGATCGGGCAGGGGGCTTAAAACCGGATGGCTACACCTTC. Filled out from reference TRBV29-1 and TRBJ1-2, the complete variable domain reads SAVISQKPSRDICQRGTSLTIQCQVDSQVTMMFWYRQQPGQSLTLIATANQGSEATYESGFVIDKFPISRPNLTFSTLTVSNMSPEDSSIYLCSVEDRAGGLKPDGYTFGSGTRLTVV.

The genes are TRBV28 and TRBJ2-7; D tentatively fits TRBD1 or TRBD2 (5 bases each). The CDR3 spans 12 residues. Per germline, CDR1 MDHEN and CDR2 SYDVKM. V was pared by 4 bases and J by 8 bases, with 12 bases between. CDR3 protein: CASSSIGTKQYF. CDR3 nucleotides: TGTGCCAGCAGTTCCATCGGGACCAAGCAGTACTTC.

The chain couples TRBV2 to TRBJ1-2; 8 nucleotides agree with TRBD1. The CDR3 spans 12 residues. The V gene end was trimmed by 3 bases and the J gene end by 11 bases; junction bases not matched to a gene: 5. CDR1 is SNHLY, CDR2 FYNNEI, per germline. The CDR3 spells CASSEPDRGYTF. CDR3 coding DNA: TGTGCCAGCAGTGAGCCAGACAGGGGATACACCTTC.

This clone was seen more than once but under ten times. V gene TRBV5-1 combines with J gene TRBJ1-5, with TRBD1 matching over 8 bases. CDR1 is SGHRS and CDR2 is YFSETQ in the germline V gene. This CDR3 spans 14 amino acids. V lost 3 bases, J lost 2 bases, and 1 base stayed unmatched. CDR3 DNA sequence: TGCGCCAGCAGCTCACAGGGGGGCAATCAGCCCCAGCATTTT. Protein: CASSSQGGNQPQHF.